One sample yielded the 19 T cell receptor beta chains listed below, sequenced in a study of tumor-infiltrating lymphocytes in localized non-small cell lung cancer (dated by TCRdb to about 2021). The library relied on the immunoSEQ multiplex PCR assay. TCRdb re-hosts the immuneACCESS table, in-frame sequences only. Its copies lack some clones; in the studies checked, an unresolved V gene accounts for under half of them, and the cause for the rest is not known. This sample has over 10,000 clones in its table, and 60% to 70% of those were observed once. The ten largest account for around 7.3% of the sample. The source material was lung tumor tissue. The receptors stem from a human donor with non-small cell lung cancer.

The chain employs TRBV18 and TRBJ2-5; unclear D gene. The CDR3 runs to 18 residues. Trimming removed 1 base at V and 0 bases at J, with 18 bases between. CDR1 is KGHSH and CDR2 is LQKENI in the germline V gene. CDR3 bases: TGTGCCAGCTCACCACGAGTCCTAGGGCCCGCTAACCAAGAGACCCAGTACTTC. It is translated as CASSPRVLGPANQETQYF.

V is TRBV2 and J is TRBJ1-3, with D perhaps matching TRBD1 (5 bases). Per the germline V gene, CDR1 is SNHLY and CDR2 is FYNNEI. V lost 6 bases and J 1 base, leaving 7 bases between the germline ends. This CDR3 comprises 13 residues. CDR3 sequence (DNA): TGTGCCAGCAGGGCAGGGTCTGGAAACACCATATATTTT. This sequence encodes CASRAGSGNTIYF.

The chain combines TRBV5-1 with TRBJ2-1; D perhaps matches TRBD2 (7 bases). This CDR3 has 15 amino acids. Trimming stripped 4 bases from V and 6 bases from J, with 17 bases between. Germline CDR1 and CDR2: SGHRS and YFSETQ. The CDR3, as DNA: TGCGCCAGCAGCCGGACCCGCGGGGGCGTCAATGAGCAGTTCTTC. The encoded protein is CASSRTRGGVNEQFF.

In DNA form, the CDR3 reads TGTGCCAGCAGCTTGCAGGGTGGCTATGGCTACACCTTC. It yields the protein CASSLQGGYGYTF. The V and J genes are TRBV5-6 and TRBJ1-2; TRBD1 is a possible D gene (5 bases). Germline lookup yields CDR1 SGHDT and CDR2 YYEEEE. Trimming took 1 base from V and 4 from J, leaving 8 bases between them. This CDR3 has 13 residues.

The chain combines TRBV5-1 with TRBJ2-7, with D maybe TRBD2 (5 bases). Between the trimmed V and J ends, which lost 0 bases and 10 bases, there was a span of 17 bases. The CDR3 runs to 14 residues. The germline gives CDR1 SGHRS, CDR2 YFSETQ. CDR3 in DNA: TGCGCCAGCAGCTTGGATCCACTAGAAGCGGAACAGTACTTC. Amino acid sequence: CASSLDPLEAEQYF. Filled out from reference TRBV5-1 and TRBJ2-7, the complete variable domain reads KAGVTQTPRYLIKTRGQQVTLSCSPISGHRSVSWYQQTPGQGLQFLFEYFSETQRNKGNFPGRFSGRQFSNSRSEMNVSTLELGDSALYLCASSLDPLEAEQYFGPGTRLTVT.

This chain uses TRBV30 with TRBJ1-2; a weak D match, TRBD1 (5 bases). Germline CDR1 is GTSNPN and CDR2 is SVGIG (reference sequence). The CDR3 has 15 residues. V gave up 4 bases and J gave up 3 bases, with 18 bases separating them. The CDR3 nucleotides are TGTGCCTGGACTGGCGGTGGGGGAAGGGACTATGGCTACACCTTC. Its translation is CAWTGGGGRDYGYTF.

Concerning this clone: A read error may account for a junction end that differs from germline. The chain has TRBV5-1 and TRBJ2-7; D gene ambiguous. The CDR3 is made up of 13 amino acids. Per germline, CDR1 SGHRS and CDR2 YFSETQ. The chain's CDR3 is CASSFPDSHEQYF. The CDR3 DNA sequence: TGCGCCAGCAGCTTCCCTGACTCCCACGAGCAGTACTTC.

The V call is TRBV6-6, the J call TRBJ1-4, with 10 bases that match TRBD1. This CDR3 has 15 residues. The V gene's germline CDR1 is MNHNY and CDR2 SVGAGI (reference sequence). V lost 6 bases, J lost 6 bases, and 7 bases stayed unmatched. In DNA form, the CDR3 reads TGTGCCAGCAGGACCGGACAGGGGGGTTATGAAAAACTGTTTTTT. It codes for CASRTGQGGYEKLFF.

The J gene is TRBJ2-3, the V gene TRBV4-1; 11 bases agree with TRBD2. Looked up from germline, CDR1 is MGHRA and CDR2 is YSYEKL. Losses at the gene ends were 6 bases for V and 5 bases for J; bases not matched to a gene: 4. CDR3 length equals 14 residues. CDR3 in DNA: TGCGCCAGCAGTACTAGCGGGAGTATAGATACGCAGTATTTT. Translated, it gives CASSTSGSIDTQYF.

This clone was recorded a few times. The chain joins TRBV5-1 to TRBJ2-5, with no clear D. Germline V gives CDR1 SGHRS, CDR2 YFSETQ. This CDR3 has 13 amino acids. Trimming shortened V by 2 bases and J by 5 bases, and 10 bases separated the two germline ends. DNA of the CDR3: TGCGCCAGCAGCTTCCAGGCGCGGGAGACCCAGTACTTC. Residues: CASSFQARETQYF.

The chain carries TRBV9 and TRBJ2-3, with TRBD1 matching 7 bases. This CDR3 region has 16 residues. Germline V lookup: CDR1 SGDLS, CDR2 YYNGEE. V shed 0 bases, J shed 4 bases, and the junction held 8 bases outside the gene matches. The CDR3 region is CASSVVGDRGADTQYF. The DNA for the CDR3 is TGTGCCAGCAGCGTAGTAGGGGACAGAGGGGCAGATACGCAGTATTTT.

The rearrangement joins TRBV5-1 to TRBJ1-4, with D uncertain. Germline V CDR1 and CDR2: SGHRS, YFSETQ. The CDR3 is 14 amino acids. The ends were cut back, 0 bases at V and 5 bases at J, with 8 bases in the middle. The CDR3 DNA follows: TGCGCCAGCAGCTTGGAAGCACCGAATGAAAAACTGTTTTTT. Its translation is CASSLEAPNEKLFF.

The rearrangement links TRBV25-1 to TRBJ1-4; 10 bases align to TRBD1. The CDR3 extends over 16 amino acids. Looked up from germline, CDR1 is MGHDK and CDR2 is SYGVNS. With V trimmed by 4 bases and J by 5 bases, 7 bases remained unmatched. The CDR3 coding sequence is TGTGCCAGCAGTGTCCTCCTGGGACAGGGGAATGAAAAACTGTTTTTT. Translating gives CASSVLLGQGNEKLFF.

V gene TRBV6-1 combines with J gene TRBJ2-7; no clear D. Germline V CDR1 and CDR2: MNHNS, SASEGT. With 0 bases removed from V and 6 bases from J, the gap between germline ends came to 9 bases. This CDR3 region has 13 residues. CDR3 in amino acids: CASSEALRAEQYF. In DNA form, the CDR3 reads TGTGCCAGCAGTGAAGCGCTTCGGGCCGAGCAGTACTTC.

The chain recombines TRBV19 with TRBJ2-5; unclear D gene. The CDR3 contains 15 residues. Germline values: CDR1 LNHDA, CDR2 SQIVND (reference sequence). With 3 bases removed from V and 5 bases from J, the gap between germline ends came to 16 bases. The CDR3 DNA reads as TGTGCCAGTAGTATGATTGCCCATCAAGGGGAGACCCAGTACTTC. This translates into CASSMIAHQGETQYF.

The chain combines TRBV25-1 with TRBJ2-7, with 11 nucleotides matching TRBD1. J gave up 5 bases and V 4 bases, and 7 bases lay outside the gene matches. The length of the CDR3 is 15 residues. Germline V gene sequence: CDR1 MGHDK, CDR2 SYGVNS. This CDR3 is CASSARDRGFDEQYF. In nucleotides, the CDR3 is TGTGCCAGCAGTGCACGGGACAGGGGGTTCGACGAGCAGTACTTC.

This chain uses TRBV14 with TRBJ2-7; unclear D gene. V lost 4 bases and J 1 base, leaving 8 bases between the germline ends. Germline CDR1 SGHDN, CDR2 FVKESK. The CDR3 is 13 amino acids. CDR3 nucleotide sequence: TGTGCCAGCAGCCGAGACCGTTCCTACGAGCAGTACTTC. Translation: CASSRDRSYEQYF.

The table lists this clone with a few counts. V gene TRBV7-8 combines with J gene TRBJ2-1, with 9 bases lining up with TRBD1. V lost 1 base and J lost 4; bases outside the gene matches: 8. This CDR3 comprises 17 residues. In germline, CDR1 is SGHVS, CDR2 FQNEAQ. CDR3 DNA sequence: TGTGCCAGCAGCTTAGGGGTGGGGACAGGGATGTACAATGAGCAGTTCTTC. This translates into CASSLGVGTGMYNEQFF.

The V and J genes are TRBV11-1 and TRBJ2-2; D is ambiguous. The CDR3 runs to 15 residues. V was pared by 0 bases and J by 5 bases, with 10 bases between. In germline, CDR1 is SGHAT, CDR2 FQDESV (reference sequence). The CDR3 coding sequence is TGTGCCAGCAGCTTAGCCGTCTCGGAAACCGGGGAGCTGTTTTTT. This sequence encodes CASSLAVSETGELFF.